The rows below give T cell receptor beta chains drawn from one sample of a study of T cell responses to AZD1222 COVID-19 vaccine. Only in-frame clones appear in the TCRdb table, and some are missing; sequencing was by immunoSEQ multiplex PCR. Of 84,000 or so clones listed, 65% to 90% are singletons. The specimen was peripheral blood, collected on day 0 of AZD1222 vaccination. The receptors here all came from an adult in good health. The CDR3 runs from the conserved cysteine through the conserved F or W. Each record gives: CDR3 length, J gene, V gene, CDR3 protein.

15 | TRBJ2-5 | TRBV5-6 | CASSWDPGPDETQYF
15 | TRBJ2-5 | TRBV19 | CASSPQATGRETQYF
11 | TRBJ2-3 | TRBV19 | CASSVTDTQYF
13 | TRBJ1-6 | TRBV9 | CASSETRTTPLHF
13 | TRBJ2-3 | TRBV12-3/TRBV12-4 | CASSTENTDTQYF
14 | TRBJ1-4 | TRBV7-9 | CASSDPGQSEKLFF
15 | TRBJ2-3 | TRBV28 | CASTTWGSSTDTQYF
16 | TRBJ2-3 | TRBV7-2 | CASSSQAGGATDTQYF
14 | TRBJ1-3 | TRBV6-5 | CASKRTGAGNTIYF
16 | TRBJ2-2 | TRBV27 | CASSAGAVSNTGELFF
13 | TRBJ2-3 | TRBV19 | CASKPSTTDTQYF
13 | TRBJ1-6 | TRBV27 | CASSLGYNSPLHF
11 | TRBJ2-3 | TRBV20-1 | CSPPSTDTQYF
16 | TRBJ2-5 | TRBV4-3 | CASSRRAGVTGETQYF
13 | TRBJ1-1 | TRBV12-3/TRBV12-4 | CASSSKGGTEAFF
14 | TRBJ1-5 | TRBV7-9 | CATLPPGDNQPQHF
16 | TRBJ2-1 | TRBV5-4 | CASSLDPGTGDNEQFF
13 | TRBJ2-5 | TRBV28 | CASSSGTTETQYF
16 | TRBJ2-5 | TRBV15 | CATSRDLSWLQETQYF
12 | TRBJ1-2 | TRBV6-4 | CASSDSGSHYTF
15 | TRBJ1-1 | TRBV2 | CASQMTADMNTEAFF
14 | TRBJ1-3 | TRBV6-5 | CASSYSFAGNTIYF
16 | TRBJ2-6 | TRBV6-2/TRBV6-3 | CASSYSGRSGANVLTF
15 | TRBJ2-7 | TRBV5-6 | CASSQTSAPTYEQYF
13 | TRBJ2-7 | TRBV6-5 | CASRRDPGYEQYF
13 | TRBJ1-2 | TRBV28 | CASSLGQLYGYTF
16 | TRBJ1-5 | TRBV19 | CASSPPGTGGNQPQHF
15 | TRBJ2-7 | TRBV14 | CASSQSSGPGYEQYF
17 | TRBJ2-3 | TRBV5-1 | CASSRLAGGGGTDTQYF
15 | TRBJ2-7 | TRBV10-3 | CASRGARDTSYEQYF
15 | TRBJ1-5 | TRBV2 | CASSPGLSSNQPQHF
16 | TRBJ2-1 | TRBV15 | CATSRAISTGFGEQFF
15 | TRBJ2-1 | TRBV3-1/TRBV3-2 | CASSPGGNDGNEQFF
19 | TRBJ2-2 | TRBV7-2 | CASSLGGLAGVWNTGELFF
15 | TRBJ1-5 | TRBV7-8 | CASSYRGEGNQPQHF
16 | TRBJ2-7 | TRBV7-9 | CASSLVYDRTGYEQYF
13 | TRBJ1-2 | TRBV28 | CASTGAAGSFYTF
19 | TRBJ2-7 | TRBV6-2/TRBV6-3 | CASSYPGQGSGSLTYEQYF
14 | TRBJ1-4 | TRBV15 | CATSTGSNNEKLFF
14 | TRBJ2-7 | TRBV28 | CASSTAGGSYEQYF
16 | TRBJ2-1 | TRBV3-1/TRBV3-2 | CASSPWTKTIDNEQFF
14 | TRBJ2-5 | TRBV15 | CATSRDDSQETQYF
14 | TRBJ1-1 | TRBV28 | CATKRWGVSTEAFF
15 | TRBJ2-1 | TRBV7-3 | CASSPDNQAYNEQFF
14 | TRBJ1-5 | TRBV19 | CASSRLMGDQPQHF
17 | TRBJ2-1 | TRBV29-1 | CSIDDGKGARGYNEQFF
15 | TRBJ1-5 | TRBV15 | CATSRDGQDGQPQHF
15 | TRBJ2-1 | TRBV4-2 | CASSQGTFSYNEQFF
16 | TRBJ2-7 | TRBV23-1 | CASSLAGGSHRYEQYF
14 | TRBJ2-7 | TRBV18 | CASSRRDGPYEQYF